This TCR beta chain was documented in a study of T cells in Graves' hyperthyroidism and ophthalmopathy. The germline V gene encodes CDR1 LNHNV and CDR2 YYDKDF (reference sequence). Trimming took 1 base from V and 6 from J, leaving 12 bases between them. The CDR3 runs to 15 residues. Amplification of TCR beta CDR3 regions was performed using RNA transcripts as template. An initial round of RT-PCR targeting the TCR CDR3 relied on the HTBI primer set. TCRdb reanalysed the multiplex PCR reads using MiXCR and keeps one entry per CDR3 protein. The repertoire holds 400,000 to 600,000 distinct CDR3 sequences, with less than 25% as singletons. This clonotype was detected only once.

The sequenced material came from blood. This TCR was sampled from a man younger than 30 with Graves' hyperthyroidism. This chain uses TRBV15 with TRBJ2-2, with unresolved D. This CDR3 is CATSRGAFGAGELFF. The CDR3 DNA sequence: TGTGCCACCAGCAGAGGTGCCTTTGGGGCCGGGGAGCTGTTTTTT.